The sequence of this TCR beta chain was determined in a study of T cell therapy after organ transplantation. Study at large: 4 to 8 weeks after therapy completion, short-term post-therapy blood was collected.

General study findings and limits: In nonresponders, large pretherapy expansions changed minimally after therapy.

Trimming removed 1 base at V and 5 bases at J, with 20 bases between. The CDR3 has 17 amino acids. Per the germline V gene, CDR1 is MNHEY and CDR2 is SMNVEV (reference sequence). This clone occurred a few times. Its target is unknown. Specified time point: 4-8 weeks after completion of therapy. Method: immunoSEQ multiplex PCR; TCRdb's copy keeps in-frame clones and lacks some. This sample carries about 6,000 clones, less than 80% of them seen once, and the ten largest clones take less than 35%. Sequenced here: CD8+ T cells from blood, sampled after autologous CMV-specific T cell therapy. This rearrangement joins TRBV27 to TRBJ1-2; D is perhaps TRBD1 (6 bases). The sequence was obtained from a human patient who had received a solid organ transplant and had CMV disease. The graft donor may have given rise to some T cells. The CDR3 region is CASSLLAGAIRIYGYTF. The CDR3, as DNA: TGTGCCAGCAGTTTATTGGCAGGGGCGATCCGGATATATGGCTACACCTTC.